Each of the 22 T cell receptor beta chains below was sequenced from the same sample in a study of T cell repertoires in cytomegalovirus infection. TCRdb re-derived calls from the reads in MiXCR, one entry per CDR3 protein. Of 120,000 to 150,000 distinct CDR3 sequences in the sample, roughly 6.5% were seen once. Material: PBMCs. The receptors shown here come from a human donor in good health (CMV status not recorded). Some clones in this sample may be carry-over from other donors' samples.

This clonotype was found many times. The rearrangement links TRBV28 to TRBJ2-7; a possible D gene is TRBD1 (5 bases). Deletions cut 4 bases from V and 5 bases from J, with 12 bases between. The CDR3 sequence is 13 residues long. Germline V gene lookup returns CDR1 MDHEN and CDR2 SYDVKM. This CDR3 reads CASSSGSRDEQYF. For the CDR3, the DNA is TGTGCCAGCAGTTCGGGCTCCAGGGACGAGCAGTACTTC.

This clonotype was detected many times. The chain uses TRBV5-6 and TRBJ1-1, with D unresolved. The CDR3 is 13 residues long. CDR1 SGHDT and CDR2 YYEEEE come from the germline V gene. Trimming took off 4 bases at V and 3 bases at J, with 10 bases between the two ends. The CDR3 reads CASSHSGYTEAFF. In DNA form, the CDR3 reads TGTGCCAGCAGCCACTCTGGGTACACTGAAGCTTTCTTT.

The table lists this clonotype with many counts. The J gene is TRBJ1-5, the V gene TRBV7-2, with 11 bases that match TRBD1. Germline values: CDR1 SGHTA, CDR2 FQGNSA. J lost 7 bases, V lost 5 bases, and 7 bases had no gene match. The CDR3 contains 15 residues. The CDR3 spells CASSPQDRGLQPQHF. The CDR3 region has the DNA TGTGCCAGCAGCCCACAGGACAGGGGGCTCCAGCCCCAGCATTTT.

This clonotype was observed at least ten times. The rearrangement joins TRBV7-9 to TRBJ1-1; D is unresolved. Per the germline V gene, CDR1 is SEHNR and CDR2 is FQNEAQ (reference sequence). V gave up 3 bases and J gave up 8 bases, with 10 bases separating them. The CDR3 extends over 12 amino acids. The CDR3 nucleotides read TGTGCCAGCAGCTTCCCGGGCCGGGAAGCTTTCTTT. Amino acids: CASSFPGREAFF.

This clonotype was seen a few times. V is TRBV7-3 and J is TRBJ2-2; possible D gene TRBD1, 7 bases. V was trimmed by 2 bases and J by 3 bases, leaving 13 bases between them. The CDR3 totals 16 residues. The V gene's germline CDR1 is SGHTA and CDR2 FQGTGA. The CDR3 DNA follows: TGTGCCAGCAGCTTACAGGGGGGACACGACACCGGGGAGCTGTTTTTT. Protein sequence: CASSLQGGHDTGELFF.

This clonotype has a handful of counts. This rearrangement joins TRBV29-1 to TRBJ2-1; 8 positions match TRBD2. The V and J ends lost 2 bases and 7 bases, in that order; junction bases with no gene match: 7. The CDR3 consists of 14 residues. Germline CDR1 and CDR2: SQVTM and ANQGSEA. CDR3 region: CSVESGGYLNEQFF. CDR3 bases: TGCAGCGTTGAATCGGGGGGGTACTTGAATGAGCAGTTCTTC.

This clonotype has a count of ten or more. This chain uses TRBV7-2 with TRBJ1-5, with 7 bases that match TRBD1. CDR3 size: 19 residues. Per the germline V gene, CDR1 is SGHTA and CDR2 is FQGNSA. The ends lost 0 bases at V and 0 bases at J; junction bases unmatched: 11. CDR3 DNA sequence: TGTGCCAGCAGCTTAGCGCTCCTCAGGGGGGGATTTAGCAATCAGCCCCAGCATTTT. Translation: CASSLALLRGGFSNQPQHF.

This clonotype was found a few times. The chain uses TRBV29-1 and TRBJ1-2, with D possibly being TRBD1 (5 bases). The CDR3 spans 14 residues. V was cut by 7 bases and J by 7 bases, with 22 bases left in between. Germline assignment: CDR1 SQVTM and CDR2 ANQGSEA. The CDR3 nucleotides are TGCAGCGAAGGGGCATTCGGGTTAGGAGGTGGCTACACCTTC. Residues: CSEGAFGLGGGYTF.

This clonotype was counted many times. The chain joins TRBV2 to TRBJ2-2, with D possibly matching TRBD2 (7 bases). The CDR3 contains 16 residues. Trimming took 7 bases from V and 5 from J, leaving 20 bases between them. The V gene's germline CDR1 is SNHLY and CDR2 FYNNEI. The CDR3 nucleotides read TGTGCCAGCACCCGACGCCCGGGGGGCGCAACCGGGGAGCTGTTTTTT. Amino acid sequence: CASTRRPGGATGELFF.

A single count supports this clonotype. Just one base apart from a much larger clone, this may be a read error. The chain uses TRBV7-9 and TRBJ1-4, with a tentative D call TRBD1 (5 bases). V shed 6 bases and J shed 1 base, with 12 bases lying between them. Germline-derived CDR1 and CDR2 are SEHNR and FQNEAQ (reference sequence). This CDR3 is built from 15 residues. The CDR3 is CASRHWGETNEKLFF. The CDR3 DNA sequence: TGTGCCAGCAGGCATTGGGGGGAAACTAATGAAAAACTGTTTTTT.

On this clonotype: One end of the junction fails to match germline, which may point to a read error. This CDR3 reads CSVHSVPRTGSPLNF. The DNA of the CDR3 is TGCAGCGTCCACTCCGTTCCTCGGACGGGTTCACCCCTCAACTTT. The chain links TRBV29-1 to TRBJ1-6; D is ambiguous. Germline assignment: CDR1 SQVTM and CDR2 ANQGSEA. The CDR3 runs 15 residues.

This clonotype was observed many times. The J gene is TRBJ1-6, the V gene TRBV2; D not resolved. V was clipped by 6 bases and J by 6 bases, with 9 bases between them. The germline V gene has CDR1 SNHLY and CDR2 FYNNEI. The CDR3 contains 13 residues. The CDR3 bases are TGTGCCAGCAGCGGGGAAGCTAATTCACCCCTCCACTTT. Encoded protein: CASSGEANSPLHF.

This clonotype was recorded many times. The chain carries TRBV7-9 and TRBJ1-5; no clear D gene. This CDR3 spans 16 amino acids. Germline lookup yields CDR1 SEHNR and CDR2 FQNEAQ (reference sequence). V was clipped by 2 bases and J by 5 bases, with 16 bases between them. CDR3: CASSLTPGEIYQPQHF. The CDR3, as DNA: TGTGCCAGCAGCTTAACTCCCGGAGAGATTTATCAGCCCCAGCATTTT.

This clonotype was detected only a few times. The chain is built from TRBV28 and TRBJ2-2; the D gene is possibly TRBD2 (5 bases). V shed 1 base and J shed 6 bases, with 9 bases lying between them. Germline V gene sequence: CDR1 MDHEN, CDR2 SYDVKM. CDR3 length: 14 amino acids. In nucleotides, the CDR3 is TGTGCCAGCAGTTTATCGGGGAGTGCCGGGGAGCTGTTTTTT. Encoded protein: CASSLSGSAGELFF. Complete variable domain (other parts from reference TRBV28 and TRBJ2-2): DVKVTQSSRYLVKRTGEKVFLECVQDMDHENMFWYRQDPGLGLRLIYFSYDVKMKEKGDIPEGYSVSREKKERFSLILESASTNQTSMYLCASSLSGSAGELFFGEGSRLTVL.

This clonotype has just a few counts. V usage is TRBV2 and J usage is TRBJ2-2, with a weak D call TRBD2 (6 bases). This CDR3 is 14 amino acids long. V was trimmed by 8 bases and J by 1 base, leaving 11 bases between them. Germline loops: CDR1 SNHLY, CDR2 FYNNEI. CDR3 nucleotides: TGTGCCAGCCGGTCTAGCGAGAACACCGGGGAGCTGTTTTTT. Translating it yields CASRSSENTGELFF.

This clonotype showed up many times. CDR3 sequence reads: CASSQPRVGGHQETQYF. CDR3 nucleotide sequence: TGTGCCAGCAGCCAACCCAGAGTAGGGGGACATCAAGAGACCCAGTACTTC. This chain joins TRBV7-6 and TRBJ2-5; a possible D gene is TRBD1 (6 bases). The CDR3 covers 17 residues. CDR1 is SGHVS, CDR2 FNYEAQ, per germline. Trimming left V 5 bases short and J 2 bases short, with 21 bases between. The variable domain in full, completed from reference TRBV7-6 and TRBJ2-5, reads GAGVSQSPRYKVTKRGQDVALRCDPISGHVSLYWYRQALGQGPEFLTYFNYEAQQDKSGLPNDRFSAERPEGSISTLTIQRTEQRDSAMYRCASSQPRVGGHQETQYFGPGTRLLVL.

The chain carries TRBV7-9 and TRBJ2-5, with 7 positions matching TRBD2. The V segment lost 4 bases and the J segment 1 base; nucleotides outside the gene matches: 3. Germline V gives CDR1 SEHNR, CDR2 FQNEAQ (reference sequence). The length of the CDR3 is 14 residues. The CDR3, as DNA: TGTGCCAGCAGCTACGGGACTATCCAAGAGACCCAGTACTTC. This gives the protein CASSYGTIQETQYF.

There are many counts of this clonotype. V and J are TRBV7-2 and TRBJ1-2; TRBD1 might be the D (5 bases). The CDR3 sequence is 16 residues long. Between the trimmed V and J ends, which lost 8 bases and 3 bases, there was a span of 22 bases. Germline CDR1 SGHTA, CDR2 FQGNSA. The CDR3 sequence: CASVRDGGGLDYGYTF. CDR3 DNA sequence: TGTGCCAGCGTCCGGGATGGGGGGGGACTCGACTATGGCTACACCTTC.

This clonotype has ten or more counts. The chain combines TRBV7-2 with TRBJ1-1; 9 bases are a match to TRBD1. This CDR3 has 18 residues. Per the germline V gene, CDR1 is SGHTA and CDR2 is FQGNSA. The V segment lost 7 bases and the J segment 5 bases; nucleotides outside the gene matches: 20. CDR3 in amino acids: CASTLTRLGQGRGTEAFF. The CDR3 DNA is TGTGCCAGCACCCTTACCCGACTAGGACAGGGGCGGGGGACTGAAGCTTTCTTT.

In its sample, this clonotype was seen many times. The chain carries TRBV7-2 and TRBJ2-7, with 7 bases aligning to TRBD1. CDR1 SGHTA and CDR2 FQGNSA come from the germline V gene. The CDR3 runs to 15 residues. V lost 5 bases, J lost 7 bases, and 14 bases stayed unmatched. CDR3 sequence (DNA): TGTGCCAGCAGCCCGCAGACAGGGATATTTCGGGAGCAGTACTTC. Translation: CASSPQTGIFREQYF. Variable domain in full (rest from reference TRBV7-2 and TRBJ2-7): GAGVSQSPSNKVTEKGKDVELRCDPISGHTALYWYRQSLGQGLEFLIYFQGNSAPDKSGLPSDRFSAERTGGSVSTLTIQRTQQEDSAVYLCASSPQTGIFREQYFGPGTRLTVT.

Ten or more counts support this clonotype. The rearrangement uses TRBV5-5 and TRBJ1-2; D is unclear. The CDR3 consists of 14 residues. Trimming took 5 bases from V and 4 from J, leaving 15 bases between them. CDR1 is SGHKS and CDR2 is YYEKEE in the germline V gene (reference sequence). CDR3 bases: TGTGCCAGCAGACGTGAGACTTCTGGCTATGGCTACACCTTC. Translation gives CASRRETSGYGYTF.

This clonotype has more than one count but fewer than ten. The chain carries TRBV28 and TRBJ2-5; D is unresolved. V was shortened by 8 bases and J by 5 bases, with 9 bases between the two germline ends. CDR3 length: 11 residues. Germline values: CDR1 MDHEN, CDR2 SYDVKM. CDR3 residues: CASATAETQYF. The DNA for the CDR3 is TGTGCCAGCGCTACCGCTGAGACCCAGTACTTC. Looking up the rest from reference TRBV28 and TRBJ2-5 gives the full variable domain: DVKVTQSSRYLVKRTGEKVFLECVQDMDHENMFWYRQDPGLGLRLIYFSYDVKMKEKGDIPEGYSVSREKKERFSLILESASTNQTSMYLCASATAETQYFGPGTRLLVL.